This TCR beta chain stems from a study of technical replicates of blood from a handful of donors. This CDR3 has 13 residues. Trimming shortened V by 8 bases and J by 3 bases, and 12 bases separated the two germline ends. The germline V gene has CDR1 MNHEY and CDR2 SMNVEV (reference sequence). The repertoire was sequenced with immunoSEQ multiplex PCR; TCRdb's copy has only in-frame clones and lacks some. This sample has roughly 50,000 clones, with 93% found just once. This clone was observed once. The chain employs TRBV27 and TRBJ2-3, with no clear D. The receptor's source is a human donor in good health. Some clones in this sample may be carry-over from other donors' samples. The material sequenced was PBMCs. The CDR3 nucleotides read TGTGCCAGCGGAAGGAGTAGGACAGATACGCAGTATTTT. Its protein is CASGRSRTDTQYF.